The sequence of this T cell receptor beta chain was determined in a study of blood T cell repertoires in COVID-19. Overall study: Some COVID-19 samples were acute and others convalescent; all came from the United States, Italy and Spain. Sources were T cells, B-cell-depleted T cells, or PBMCs; the material itself was cDNA or gDNA.

The CDR3 sequence is 16 residues long. V was clipped by 6 bases and J by 2 bases, with 19 bases between them. Germline CDR1 KGHSH, CDR2 LQKENI. Authors' methods: Using reference gene primer amplification, nucleated cell counts were estimated. Some clones are missing from TCRdb's copy, which holds only in-frame ones; the method was immunoSEQ multiplex PCR. That table furnishes V, J and clone size, whereas the DNA furnished D and trimming. Found here are some 260,000 clones, approximately 90% of them singletons; the top ten hold 2% to 2.5%. This clonotype was obtained from a middle-aged woman who had recovered from COVID-19. The chain links TRBV18 to TRBJ2-5; weak D call: TRBD1 (6 bases). Sequenced: peripheral blood. This chain's CDR3 is CASSQGIDWPQETQYF. CDR3 sequence (DNA): TGTGCCAGCTCCCAGGGGATTGATTGGCCACAAGAGACCCAGTACTTC.